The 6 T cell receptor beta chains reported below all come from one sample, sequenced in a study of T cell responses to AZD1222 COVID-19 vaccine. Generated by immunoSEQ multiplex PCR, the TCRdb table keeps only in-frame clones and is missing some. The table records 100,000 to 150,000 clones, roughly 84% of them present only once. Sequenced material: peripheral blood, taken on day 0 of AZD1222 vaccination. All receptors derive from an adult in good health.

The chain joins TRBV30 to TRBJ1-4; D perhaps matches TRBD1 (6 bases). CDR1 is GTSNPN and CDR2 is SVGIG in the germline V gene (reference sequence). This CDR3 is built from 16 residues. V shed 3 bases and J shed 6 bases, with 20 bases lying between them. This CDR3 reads CAWSQGWDTGHEKLFF. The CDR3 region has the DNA TGTGCCTGGAGCCAGGGATGGGACACCGGACATGAAAAACTGTTTTTT. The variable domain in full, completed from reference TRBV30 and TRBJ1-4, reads SQTIHQWPATLVQPVGSPLSLECTVEGTSNPNLYWYRQAAGRGLQLLFYSVGIGQISSEVPQNLSASRPQDRQFILSSKKLLLSDSGFYLCAWSQGWDTGHEKLFFGSGTQLSVL.

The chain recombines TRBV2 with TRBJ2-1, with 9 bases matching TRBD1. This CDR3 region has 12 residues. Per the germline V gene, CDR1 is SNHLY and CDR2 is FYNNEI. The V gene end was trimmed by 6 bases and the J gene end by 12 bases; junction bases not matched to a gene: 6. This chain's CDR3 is CASSQQGARQFF. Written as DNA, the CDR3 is TGTGCCAGCAGCCAACAGGGGGCGCGGCAGTTCTTC.

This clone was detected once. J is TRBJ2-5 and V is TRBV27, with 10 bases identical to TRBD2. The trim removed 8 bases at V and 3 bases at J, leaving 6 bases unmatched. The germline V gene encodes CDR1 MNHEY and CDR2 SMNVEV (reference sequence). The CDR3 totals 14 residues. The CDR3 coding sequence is TGTGCCAGCCAACCTAGCGGGAGAGAAGAGACCCAGTACTTC. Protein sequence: CASQPSGREETQYF.

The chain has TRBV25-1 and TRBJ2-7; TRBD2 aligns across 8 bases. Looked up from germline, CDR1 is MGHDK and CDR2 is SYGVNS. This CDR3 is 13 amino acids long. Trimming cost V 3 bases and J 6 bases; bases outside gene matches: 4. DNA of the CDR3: TGTGCCAGCAGTGAGGGGACTAGTGGCGAGCAGTACTTC. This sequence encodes CASSEGTSGEQYF.

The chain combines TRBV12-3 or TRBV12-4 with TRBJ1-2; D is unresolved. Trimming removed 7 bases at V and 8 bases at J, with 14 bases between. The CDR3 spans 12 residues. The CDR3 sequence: CASKLRGSGYTF. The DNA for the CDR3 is TGTGCCAGCAAACTTAGAGGCTCGGGCTACACCTTC.

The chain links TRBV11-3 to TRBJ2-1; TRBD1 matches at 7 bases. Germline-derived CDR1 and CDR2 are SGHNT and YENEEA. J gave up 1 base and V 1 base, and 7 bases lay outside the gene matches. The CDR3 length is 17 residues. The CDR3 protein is CASSLGGGRLSYNEQFF. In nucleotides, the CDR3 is TGTGCCAGCAGCTTAGGAGGGGGCCGTCTTTCCTACAATGAGCAGTTCTTC.